This T cell receptor beta chain appears in the sequencing data of a study of graft-versus-host responses after intestinal transplantation. Study summary: Among the recipients, transplants were multivisceral, liver-intestinal, or isolated intestinal. Tacrolimus plus steroids were given to all recipients for roughly three years, preceded by anti-thymocyte globulin induction. General observations from the study: Recipient marrow held GvH clones, some first seen in ileum or blood.

After removal of 4 bases from V and 7 bases from J, the junction contained 8 bases not matched to a gene. The CDR3 extends over 14 amino acids. The V gene's germline CDR1 is SGHRS and CDR2 YFSETQ. This clone was counted a single time. Its target is not known. Sequenced by immunoSEQ multiplex PCR; TCRdb stores in-frame clones only, minus some. The data contain about 8,200 clones, more than 85% of them seen just once; the ten biggest clones take up roughly 2.2%. The origin of this receptor is a human patient who received an intestinal transplant, so some T cells may come from the graft donor. Material: PBMCs, obtained 11 days after intestinal transplantation. This chain joins TRBV5-1 and TRBJ2-1; 7 bases are shared with TRBD2. CDR3 bases: TGCGCCAGCAGCCCTGGACTAGGTATAAATGAGCAGTTCTTC. Translation gives CASSPGLGINEQFF.